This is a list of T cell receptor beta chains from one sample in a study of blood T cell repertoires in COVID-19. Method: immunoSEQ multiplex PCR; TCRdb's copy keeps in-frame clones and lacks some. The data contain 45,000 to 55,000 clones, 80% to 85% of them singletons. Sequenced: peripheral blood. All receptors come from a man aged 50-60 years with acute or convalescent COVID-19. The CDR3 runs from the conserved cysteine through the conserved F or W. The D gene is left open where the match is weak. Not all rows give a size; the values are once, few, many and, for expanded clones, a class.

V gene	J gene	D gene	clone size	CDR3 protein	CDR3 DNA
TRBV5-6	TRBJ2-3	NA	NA	CASSPGFANTDTQYF	TGTGCCAGCAGCCCGGGGTTTGCCAACACAGATACGCAGTATTTT
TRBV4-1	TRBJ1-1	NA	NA	CASSQVEGVNTEAFF	TGCGCCAGCAGCCAAGTCGAGGGAGTGAACACTGAAGCTTTCTTT
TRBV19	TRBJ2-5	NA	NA	CASSTPREGAQETQYF	TGTGCCAGTAGCACCCCCCGGGAGGGGGCACAAGAGACCCAGTACTTC
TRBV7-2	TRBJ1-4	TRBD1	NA	CASSSTGFATNEKLFF	TGTGCCAGCAGCTCGACAGGGTTTGCAACTAATGAAAAACTGTTTTTT
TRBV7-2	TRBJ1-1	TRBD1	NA	CASSLRTGRGPEAFF	TGTGCCAGCAGCCTCAGGACAGGGAGGGGACCTGAAGCTTTCTTT
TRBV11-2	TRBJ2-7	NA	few	CASSSQQGNEQYF	TGTGCCAGCAGCTCTCAACAGGGAAACGAGCAGTACTTC
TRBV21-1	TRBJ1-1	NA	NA	CASSKEWVGQGSMNTEAFF	NA
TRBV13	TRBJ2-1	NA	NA	CASSFLANNEQFF	TGTGCCAGCAGCTTTCTAGCGAACAATGAGCAGTTCTTC
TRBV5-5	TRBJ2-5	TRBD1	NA	CASSWALQGAQETQYF	TGTGCCAGCAGCTGGGCCTTACAGGGGGCCCAAGAGACCCAGTACTTC
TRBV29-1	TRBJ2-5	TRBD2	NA	CSVERLAGANQETQYF	TGCAGCGTTGAAAGACTAGCGGGAGCCAACCAAGAGACCCAGTACTTC
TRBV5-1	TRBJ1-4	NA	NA	CASSLVLGGTNEKLFF	TGCGCCAGCAGCTTGGTTCTAGGGGGAACTAATGAAAAACTGTTTTTT
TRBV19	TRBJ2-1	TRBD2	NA	CASMRGGGTYNEQFF	TGTGCCAGTATGAGGGGCGGGGGGACCTACAATGAGCAGTTCTTC
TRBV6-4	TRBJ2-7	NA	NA	CASSDSYRDHEQYF	TGTGCCAGCAGTGACTCGTACAGGGACCACGAGCAGTACTTC
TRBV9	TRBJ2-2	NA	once	CASSVSERSGELFF	TGTGCCAGCAGCGTTTCAGAGAGGTCCGGGGAGCTGTTTTTT
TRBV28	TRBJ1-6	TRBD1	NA	CASSSGQGNSPLHF	TGTGCCAGCAGTAGCGGACAGGGAAATTCACCCCTCCACTTT
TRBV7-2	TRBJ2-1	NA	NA	CASSLGGTRNEQFF	TGTGCCAGCAGCTTAGGAGGGACACGGAATGAGCAGTTCTTC
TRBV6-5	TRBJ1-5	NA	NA	CACQAGIGQPQHF	TGTGCCTGCCAGGCGGGGATCGGCCAGCCCCAGCATTTT
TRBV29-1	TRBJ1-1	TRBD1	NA	CSVEGDRGTEAFF	TGCAGCGTTGAAGGGGACAGGGGCACTGAAGCTTTCTTT
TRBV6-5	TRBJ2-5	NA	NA	CASRGKGTPQETQYF	TGTGCCAGCAGGGGGAAGGGGACACCCCAAGAGACCCAGTACTTC
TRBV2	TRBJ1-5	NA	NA	CASSLSNNQPQHF	TGTGCCAGCAGTCTATCGAACAATCAGCCCCAGCATTTT
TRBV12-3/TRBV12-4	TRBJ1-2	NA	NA	CATWTAGDYGYTF	TGTGCGACCTGGACAGCGGGGGACTATGGCTACACCTTC
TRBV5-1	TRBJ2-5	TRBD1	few	CASSSIPGQQETQYF	TGCGCCAGCAGCTCAATACCGGGACAGCAAGAGACCCAGTACTTC
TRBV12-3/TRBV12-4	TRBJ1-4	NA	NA	CASSFNVGGTLFF	TGTGCCAGCAGTTTTAATGTAGGAGGGACACTGTTTTTT
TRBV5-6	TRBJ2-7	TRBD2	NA	CASSLAMGTSGYEQYF	TGTGCCAGCAGCTTGGCAATGGGGACTAGCGGCTACGAGCAGTACTTC
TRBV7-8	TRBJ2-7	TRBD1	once	CASSLWPGQGYEQYF	TGTGCCAGCAGCCTTTGGCCAGGACAGGGCTACGAGCAGTACTTC
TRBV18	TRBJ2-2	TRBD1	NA	CASSIGTGGTGELFF	TGTGCCAGCTCCATCGGGACAGGGGGCACCGGGGAGCTGTTTTTT
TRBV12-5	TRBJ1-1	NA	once	CASGFRGGTEAFF	TGTGCTAGTGGTTTCAGGGGTGGAACTGAAGCTTTCTTT
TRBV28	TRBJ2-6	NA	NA	CASTSQGRSGANVLTF	TGTGCCAGCACCTCACAGGGACGGTCTGGGGCCAACGTCCTGACTTTC
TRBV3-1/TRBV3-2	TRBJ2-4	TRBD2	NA	CASSPGLAGLAKNIQYF	TGTGCCAGCAGCCCCGGACTAGCGGGCTTAGCCAAAAACATTCAGTACTTC
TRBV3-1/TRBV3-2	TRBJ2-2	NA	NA	CASSHLGGGGELFF	TGTGCCAGCAGCCATCTGGGGGGAGGCGGGGAGCTGTTTTTT
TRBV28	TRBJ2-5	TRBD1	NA	CASSTGGAETQYF	TGTGCCAGCAGTACAGGGGGCGCCGAGACCCAGTACTTC
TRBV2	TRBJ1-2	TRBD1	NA	CARGGQGAGYTF	TGTGCCAGAGGGGGACAGGGGGCGGGCTACACCTTC
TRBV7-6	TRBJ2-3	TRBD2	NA	CASSLERDLSTDTQYF	TGTGCCAGCAGCCTGGAGCGGGACCTAAGCACAGATACGCAGTATTTT
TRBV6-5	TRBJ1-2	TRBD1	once	CASSPKWDQGAGTF	TGTGCCAGCAGTCCGAAGTGGGATCAGGGGGCCGGCACCTTC
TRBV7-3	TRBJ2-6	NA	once	CASSLRVTGANVLTF	TGTGCCAGCAGCTTACGGGTTACTGGGGCCAACGTCCTGACTTTC
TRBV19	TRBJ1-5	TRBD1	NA	CASTRTGINQPQHF	TGTGCCAGTACCCGGACAGGGATCAATCAGCCCCAGCATTTT
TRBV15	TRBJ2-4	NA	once	CATSPGGPAKNIQYF	TGTGCCACCAGCCCAGGCGGGCCAGCCAAAAACATTCAGTACTTC
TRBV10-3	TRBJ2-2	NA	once	CAIRKTSGTNTGELFF	TGTGCCATCAGAAAGACAAGCGGCACGAACACCGGGGAGCTGTTTTTT
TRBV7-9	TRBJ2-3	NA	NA	CASSLAQGSTDTQYF	TGTGCCAGCAGCTTAGCCCAGGGGAGCACAGATACGCAGTATTTT
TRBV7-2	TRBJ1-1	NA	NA	CASSLASGMNTEAFF	TGTGCCAGCAGCTTAGCCAGTGGCATGAACACTGAAGCTTTCTTT